These 19 T cell receptor beta chains came from one sample sequenced in a study of early T cells in non-severe SARS-CoV-2 infection. One entry per CDR3 protein results from TCRdb running MiXCR on the 5' RACE reads. Of tens of thousands of distinct CDR3 sequences listed, about 12% are singletons. Sequencing used whole blood. The receptors derive from an adult who was a healthcare worker with PCR-confirmed SARS-CoV-2 infection or an uninfected control (not recorded which).

The rearrangement joins TRBV15 to TRBJ1-1; the D gene is possibly TRBD1 (6 bases). V shed 3 bases and J shed 1 base, with 9 bases lying between them. The CDR3 is 14 residues long. Germline lookup yields CDR1 LNHNV and CDR2 YYDKDF (reference sequence). The CDR3 bases are TGTGCCACCAGCAGGCAGGGGTCGAACACTGAAGCTTTCTTT. Its protein is CATSRQGSNTEAFF.

V and J are TRBV20-1 and TRBJ2-4; a weak D match, TRBD2 (6 bases). Germline CDR1 and CDR2: DFQATT and SNEGSKA (reference sequence). CDR3 length: 15 residues. The V end was cut by 6 bases, the J end by 3 bases, with 18 bases between. For the CDR3, the DNA is TGCAGTGCCACGTCGGGAGTGGAGTTCAAAAACATTCAGTACTTC. Protein sequence: CSATSGVEFKNIQYF.

The table lists this clonotype with a few counts. The rearrangement links TRBV7-9 to TRBJ1-4; D uncertain. V gave up 5 bases and J gave up 8 bases, with 15 bases separating them. This CDR3 is 14 amino acids long. The V gene's germline CDR1 is SEHNR and CDR2 FQNEAQ (reference sequence). CDR3 DNA sequence: TGTGCCAGCAGCCCTGCCAGGAAAGAGGAAAAACTGTTTTTT. This translates into CASSPARKEEKLFF. Drawing the rest from reference TRBV7-9 and TRBJ1-4, the complete variable domain is DTGVSQNPRHKITKRGQNVTFRCDPISEHNRLYWYRQTLGQGPEFLTYFQNEAQLEKSRLLSDRFSAERPKGSFSTLEIQRTEQGDSAMYLCASSPARKEEKLFFGSGTQLSVL.

J is TRBJ2-1 and V is TRBV29-1, with 7 bases aligning to TRBD2. The CDR3 runs 13 residues. J lost 3 bases, V lost 8 bases, and 7 bases had no gene match. Germline CDR1 is SQVTM and CDR2 is ANQGSEA. CDR3 in DNA: TGCAGCTTCATTGGGAGGGGCTACAATGAGCAGTTCTTC. Protein: CSFIGRGYNEQFF.

The V and J genes are TRBV11-2 and TRBJ2-1; D gene unclear. CDR3 length: 11 residues. Trimming took off 2 bases at V and 6 bases at J, with 2 bases between the two ends. CDR1 is SGHAT and CDR2 is FQNNGV in the germline V gene. The CDR3 DNA follows: TGTGCCAGCAGCTTATTCAATGAGCAGTTCTTC. Its protein is CASSLFNEQFF.

V and J are TRBV5-4 and TRBJ2-7, with a weak D call TRBD2 (5 bases). The V gene's germline CDR1 is SGHNT and CDR2 YYREEE (reference sequence). Trimming shortened V by 4 bases and J by 1 base, and 12 bases separated the two germline ends. The CDR3 has 14 amino acids. The CDR3 DNA reads as TGTGCCAGCAGCCGGAAACTAGGTTCCTACGAGCAGTACTTC. Protein: CASSRKLGSYEQYF. The variable domain in full, with the rest retrieved from reference TRBV5-4 and TRBJ2-7, is ETGVTQSPTHLIKTRGQQVTLRCSSQSGHNTVSWYQQALGQGPQFIFQYYREEENGRGNFPPRFSGLQFPNYSSELNVNALELDDSALYLCASSRKLGSYEQYFGPGTRLTVT.

This clonotype was observed at least ten times. The chain couples TRBV20-1 to TRBJ1-5, with a possible D match to TRBD1 (5 bases). Germline values: CDR1 DFQATT, CDR2 SNEGSKA (reference sequence). Trimming removed 3 bases at V and 2 bases at J, with 11 bases between. This CDR3 is built from 14 residues. The CDR3 DNA reads TGCAGTGCTAGCTCAGGGTCTGGCAATCAGCCCCAGCATTTT. This codes for CSASSGSGNQPQHF.

The J gene is TRBJ2-4, the V gene TRBV7-2; 7 nucleotides agree with TRBD2. The CDR3 is 17 residues long. In germline, CDR1 is SGHTA, CDR2 FQGNSA. Trimming took 0 bases from V and 0 from J; bases not matched to a gene: 5. The DNA of the CDR3 is TGTGCCAGCAGCTTAGCGGGGGGGACGGGAGCCAAAAACATTCAGTACTTC. Encoded protein: CASSLAGGTGAKNIQYF.

This chain joins TRBV24-1 and TRBJ2-6; D gene unclear. V was pared by 2 bases and J by 0 bases, with 7 bases between. The CDR3 contains 16 residues. Germline V gives CDR1 KGHDR, CDR2 SFDVKD. The CDR3 loop is CATSDSDSSGANVLTF. As DNA, the CDR3 is TGTGCCACCAGTGATTCTGATTCCTCTGGGGCCAACGTCCTGACTTTC.

The chain couples TRBV7-2 to TRBJ2-1, with 8 bases aligning to TRBD1. Looked up from germline, CDR1 is SGHTA and CDR2 is FQGNSA. The CDR3 length is 19 residues. The V gene end was trimmed by 2 bases and the J gene end by 6 bases; junction bases not matched to a gene: 18. The CDR3: CASSLRPGLTGGRSNEQFF. CDR3 in DNA: TGTGCCAGCAGCTTACGCCCGGGGCTTACAGGGGGACGCAGCAATGAGCAGTTCTTC.

The table lists this clonotype with a few counts. The chain joins TRBV24-1 to TRBJ2-3, with TRBD2 matching 8 bases. V shed 4 bases, J shed 0 bases, and the junction held 5 bases outside the gene matches. CDR1 is KGHDR, CDR2 SFDVKD, per germline. This CDR3 has 16 residues. The CDR3 sequence is CATSDTAGASTDTQYF. CDR3 DNA: TGTGCCACCAGTGACACAGCGGGAGCTAGCACAGATACGCAGTATTTT.

As concerns this clonotype: A much larger clonotype is one base distant, so this may be a read error. The rearrangement uses TRBV10-3 and TRBJ2-5; 10 bases match TRBD2. V shed 0 bases and J 6 bases; nucleotides not matched to a gene: 4. Germline V gene sequence: CDR1 ENHRY, CDR2 SYGVKD. This CDR3 is built from 15 residues. CDR3 loop: CAISESISGRKTQYF. CDR3 coding DNA: TGTGCCATCAGTGAGTCGATTAGCGGGAGGAAGACCCAGTACTTC.

This clonotype appeared many times. The chain is built from TRBV20-1 and TRBJ2-7, with a weak D call TRBD1 (5 bases). Germline CDR1 reads DFQATT; CDR2 reads SNEGSKA (reference sequence). Trimming stripped 1 base from V and 5 bases from J, with 12 bases between. The CDR3 is made up of 13 amino acids. CDR3 in DNA: TGCAGTGCTAGAGTTCAGGGTTCCAACGAGCAGTACTTC. Translating it yields CSARVQGSNEQYF.

This clonotype was counted many times. The V call is TRBV12-3 or TRBV12-4, the J call TRBJ1-4, with D possibly TRBD1 on 6 matching bases. This CDR3 is built from 15 residues. Trimming took off 3 bases at V and 6 bases at J, with 14 bases between the two ends. CDR3: CASSFRGTGHEKLFF. CDR3 sequence (DNA): TGTGCCAGCAGTTTCAGGGGCACAGGTCATGAAAAACTGTTTTTT.

The rearrangement joins TRBV5-4 to TRBJ2-6; TRBD2 aligns across 10 bases. With 4 bases clipped from V and 2 bases from J, the junction kept 6 bases outside the gene matches. The germline CDR1 and CDR2 sequences are SGHNT and YYREEE (reference sequence). The CDR3 runs to 17 residues. CDR3: CASSQSLAGAGANVLTF. Here the CDR3 DNA reads TGTGCCAGCAGCCAATCGCTAGCGGGAGCTGGGGCCAACGTCCTGACTTTC.

The V call is TRBV10-3, the J call TRBJ2-2, with D possibly being TRBD2 (6 bases). V gave up 10 bases and J gave up 0 bases, with 9 bases separating them. Germline loops: CDR1 ENHRY, CDR2 SYGVKD. The CDR3 has 13 amino acids. The CDR3 loop is CASRDSNTGELFF. CDR3 DNA sequence: TGTGCCAGCCGGGACTCGAACACCGGGGAGCTGTTTTTT.

The chain is built from TRBV5-6 and TRBJ2-1; tentatively, D is TRBD2 (6 bases). The CDR3 is 16 amino acids. V lost 1 base and J lost 1, with 12 bases in between. CDR1 and CDR2 (germline): SGHDT, YYEEEE. The CDR3 spells CASSLLISGSYNEQFF. CDR3 DNA: TGTGCCAGCAGCTTGCTTATTAGCGGATCCTACAATGAGCAGTTCTTC.

This clonotype was observed a few times. The rearrangement uses TRBV4-3 and TRBJ2-6; no clear D gene. The V end lost 0 bases, the J end lost 2 bases, and 8 bases lay between the germline ends. The CDR3 covers 16 residues. CDR1 and CDR2 (germline): LGHNA, YSLEER. In nucleotides, the CDR3 is TGCGCCAGCAGCCAAGACTATAGTGCTGGGGCCAACGTCCTGACTTTC. Translation gives CASSQDYSAGANVLTF.

The chain uses TRBV29-1 and TRBJ2-7; either TRBD1 or TRBD2 may supply D (5 bases each). CDR1 and CDR2 (germline): SQVTM, ANQGSEA. V was clipped by 7 bases and J by 3 bases, with 13 bases between them. This CDR3 has 12 residues. The CDR3 DNA sequence: TGCAGCGCCGGGACGACCCTCTACGAGCAGTACTTC. Amino acid sequence: CSAGTTLYEQYF.